The T cell receptor beta chain under discussion was sequenced for a study of spatial heterogeneity in lung cancer. Study details: There were consistently more beta-chain sequences detected than alpha-chain sequences. Raw-read counts averaged over ten per unique TCR and UMI combination.

The CDR3 spans 16 residues. J gave up 0 bases and V 1 base, and 3 bases lay outside the gene matches. Germline V gene lookup returns CDR1 DFQATT and CDR2 SNEGSKA (reference sequence). Time point meaning: sample taken at primary tumor resection. The input material, whole RNA from tumor, nontumor lung or frozen PBMC, was sequenced unsorted. TCRdb used MiXCR to reprocess the 5' RACE reads, holding one entry per CDR3 protein. There are some 39,000 distinct CDR3 sequences in the sample; roughly 7% occur only once, and roughly two fifths lies in the top ten. This clonotype came up a few times. Antigen specificity is unknown. Findings and limits, study-wide: More often at tumor resection than at routine follow-up, ubiquitous expanded tumor TCRs were detected in the blood.

The source is a female donor with early-stage non-small cell lung cancer. The rearrangement joins TRBV20-1 to TRBJ2-4, with 10 nucleotides matching TRBD2. This material consisted of PBMCs, taken at surgery. CDR3 in DNA: TGCAGTGCTAGAGGGACTAGCGGACTAGCCAAAAACATTCAGTACTTC. Protein: CSARGTSGLAKNIQYF.